This T cell receptor (beta chain) was found in a study of blood T cell repertoires in COVID-19. The CDR3 has 18 amino acids. Original data processing: Amplifying reference gene primers gave estimates of nucleated cell counts. Assay used: immunoSEQ multiplex PCR; TCRdb lists only in-frame clones, some missing. V and J calls plus clone size are reproduced from that table; the DNA served to infer D and trimming. The table shows under 300,000 clones, with approximately 91% occurring only once. The J gene is TRBJ2-1, the V gene TRBV1; TRBD2 reflects the table's D call only, with no check against the DNA. TRBV1 is described as a pseudogene. The sequencing input was peripheral blood. The sequence was collected from a woman in her twenties or thirties with acute or convalescent COVID-19. The CDR3 is CTSHRGTSGKTKNNEQFF. The CDR3 nucleotides are TGCACCAGCCATAGGGGGACTAGCGGGAAGACGAAGAACAATGAGCAGTTCTTC.